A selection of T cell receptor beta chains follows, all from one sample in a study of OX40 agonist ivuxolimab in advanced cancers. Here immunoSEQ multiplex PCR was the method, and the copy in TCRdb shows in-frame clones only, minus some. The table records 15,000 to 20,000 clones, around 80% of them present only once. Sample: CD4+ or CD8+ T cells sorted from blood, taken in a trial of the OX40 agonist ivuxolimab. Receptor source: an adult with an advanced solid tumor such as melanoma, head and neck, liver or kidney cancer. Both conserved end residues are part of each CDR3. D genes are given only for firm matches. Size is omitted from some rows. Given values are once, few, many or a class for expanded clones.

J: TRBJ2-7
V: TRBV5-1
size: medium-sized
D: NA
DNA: TGCGCCAGCAGAGAAGGACTGATCCCTAGCTACTACGAGCAGTACTTC
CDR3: CASREGLIPSYYEQYF

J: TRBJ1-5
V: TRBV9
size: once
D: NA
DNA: TGTGCCAGCAGCGCCGACAGCGGCAATCAGCCCCAGCATTTT
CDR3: CASSADSGNQPQHF

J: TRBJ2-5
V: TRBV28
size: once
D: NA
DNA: TGTGCCACCTTAGTACAGGGAGATCGGCAAGAGACCCAGTACTTC
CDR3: CATLVQGDRQETQYF

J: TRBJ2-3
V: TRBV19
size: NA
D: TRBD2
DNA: TGTGCCAGTAGTGCAACTAGCGGGGGAGGCGATACGCAGTATTTT
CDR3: CASSATSGGGDTQYF

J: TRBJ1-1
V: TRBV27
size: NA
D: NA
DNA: TGTGCCAGCAGTACAGGGAACACTGAAGCTTTCTTT
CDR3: CASSTGNTEAFF

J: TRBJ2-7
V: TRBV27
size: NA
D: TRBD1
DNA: TGTGCCAGCACCGGGACAGGGTTAAGGGAGCAGTACTTC
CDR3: CASTGTGLREQYF

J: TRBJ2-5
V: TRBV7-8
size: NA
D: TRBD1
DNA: TGTGCCAGCAGCTTAGTCAAAGCCACAGGGGCATGGATCCAAGAGACCCAGTACTTC
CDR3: CASSLVKATGAWIQETQYF

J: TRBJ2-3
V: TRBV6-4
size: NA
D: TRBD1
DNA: TGTGCCAGCAGTGACAGGTCAGGGGGCATGGATACGCAGTATTTT
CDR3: CASSDRSGGMDTQYF

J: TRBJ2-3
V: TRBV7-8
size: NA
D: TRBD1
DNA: TGTGCCAGCAGCTTAGGAGGAGGACAGGGGTCAGATACGCAGTATTTT
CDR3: CASSLGGGQGSDTQYF

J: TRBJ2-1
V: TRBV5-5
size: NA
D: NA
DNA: TGTGCCAGCAGCCCCTTCTTGAGCTCCTACAATGAGCAGTTCTTC
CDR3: CASSPFLSSYNEQFF

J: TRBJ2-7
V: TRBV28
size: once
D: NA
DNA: TGTGCCAGCAGCCCGGACCGGGACTGGAGCTCCTACGAGCAGTACTTC
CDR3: CASSPDRDWSSYEQYF

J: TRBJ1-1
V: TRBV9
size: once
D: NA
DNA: TGTGCCAGCAGCGTAGGCGCGGGCACTGAAGCTTTCTTT
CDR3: CASSVGAGTEAFF

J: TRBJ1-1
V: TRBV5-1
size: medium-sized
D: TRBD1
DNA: TGCGCCAGCAGCTTTCGGACAGGGAACACTGAAGCTTTCTTT
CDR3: CASSFRTGNTEAFF

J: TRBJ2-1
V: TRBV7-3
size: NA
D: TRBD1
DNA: TGTGCCAGCAGCCCGGGACAGGGTATCGACAATGAGCAGTTCTTC
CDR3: CASSPGQGIDNEQFF

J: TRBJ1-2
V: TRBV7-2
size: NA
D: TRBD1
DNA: TGTGCCAGCAGCTTAGTGGGACAGGGAAGTGGCTACACCTTC
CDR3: CASSLVGQGSGYTF

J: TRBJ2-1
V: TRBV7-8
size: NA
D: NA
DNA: TGTGCCAGCAGGCGCTATAGCGGCGGTGGGTCCTACAATGAGCAGTTCTTC
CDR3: CASRRYSGGGSYNEQFF

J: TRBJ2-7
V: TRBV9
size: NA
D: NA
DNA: TGTGCCAGCAGCAAGGTCGTCGGACCGGATGGGCAGTACTTC
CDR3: CASSKVVGPDGQYF

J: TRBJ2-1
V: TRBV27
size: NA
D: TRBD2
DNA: TGTGCCAGCAGTTTGGGGCGGGCTAGCGGGGAATCCTACAATGAGCAGTTCTTC
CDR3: CASSLGRASGESYNEQFF

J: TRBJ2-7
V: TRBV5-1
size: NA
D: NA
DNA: TGTGCCAGCAGCTTGAGTCTCGAGCAGTACTTC
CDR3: CASSLSLEQYF

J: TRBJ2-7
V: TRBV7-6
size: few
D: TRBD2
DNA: TGTGCCAGCAGCGTCCTAGCGGGAGGAGCTGGCTACGAGCAGTACTTC
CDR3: CASSVLAGGAGYEQYF

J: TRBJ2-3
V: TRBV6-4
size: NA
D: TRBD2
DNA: TGTGCCAGCAGTGAGCGGGGGAGTACAGATACGCAGTATTTT
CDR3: CASSERGSTDTQYF

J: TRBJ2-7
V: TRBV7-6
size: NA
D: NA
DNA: TGTGCCAGCAGCTTAGCGCAGGGGACCTACGAGCAGTACTTC
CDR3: CASSLAQGTYEQYF

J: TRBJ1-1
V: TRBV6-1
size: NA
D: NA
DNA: TGTGCCAGCAGTGAAGTGCTAGGGACTGAAGCTTTCTTT
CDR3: CASSEVLGTEAFF

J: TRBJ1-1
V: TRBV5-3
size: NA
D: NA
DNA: TGTGCCAGCAGCTTCAAGAGGAACACTGAAGCTTTCTTT
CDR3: CASSFKRNTEAFF

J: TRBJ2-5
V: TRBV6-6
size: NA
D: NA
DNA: TGTGCCAGCAGATCTGCTAGCGCCCCGGAGACCCAGTACTTC
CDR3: CASRSASAPETQYF

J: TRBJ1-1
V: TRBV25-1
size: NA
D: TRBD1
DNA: TGTGCCAGCAGCCGGGACAGGGAGGGGAACACTGAAGCTTTCTTT
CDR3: CASSRDREGNTEAFF

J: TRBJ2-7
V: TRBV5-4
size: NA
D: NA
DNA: TGTGCCAGCAGCTTAGCCCCCGTCTCCTACGAGCAGTACTTC
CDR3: CASSLAPVSYEQYF

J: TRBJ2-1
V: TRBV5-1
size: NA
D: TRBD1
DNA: TGCGCCAGCAGCTTTGGAGACAGGGCCTACAATGAGCAGTTCTTC
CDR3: CASSFGDRAYNEQFF

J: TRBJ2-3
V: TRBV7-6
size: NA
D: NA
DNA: TGTGCCAGCAGCTTATTCGACGGGGGAAACACAGATACGCAGTATTTT
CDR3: CASSLFDGGNTDTQYF

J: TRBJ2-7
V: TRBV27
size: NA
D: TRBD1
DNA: TGTGCCAGCAGTCTCGGGACAGGTCCGGGGGAGCAGTACTTC
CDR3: CASSLGTGPGEQYF

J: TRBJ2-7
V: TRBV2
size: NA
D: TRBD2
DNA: TGTGCCAGCTCGGACGGGACTAGCGACTACGAGCAGTACTTC
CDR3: CASSDGTSDYEQYF

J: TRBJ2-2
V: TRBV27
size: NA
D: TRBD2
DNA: TGTGCCAGCAGTTACCGCGGGAGAGGCGGGGAGCTGTTTTTT
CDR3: CASSYRGRGGELFF

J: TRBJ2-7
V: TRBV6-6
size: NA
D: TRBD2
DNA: TGTGCCAGCAGCCACGGAGGGACTACCTACGAGCAGTACTTC
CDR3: CASSHGGTTYEQYF